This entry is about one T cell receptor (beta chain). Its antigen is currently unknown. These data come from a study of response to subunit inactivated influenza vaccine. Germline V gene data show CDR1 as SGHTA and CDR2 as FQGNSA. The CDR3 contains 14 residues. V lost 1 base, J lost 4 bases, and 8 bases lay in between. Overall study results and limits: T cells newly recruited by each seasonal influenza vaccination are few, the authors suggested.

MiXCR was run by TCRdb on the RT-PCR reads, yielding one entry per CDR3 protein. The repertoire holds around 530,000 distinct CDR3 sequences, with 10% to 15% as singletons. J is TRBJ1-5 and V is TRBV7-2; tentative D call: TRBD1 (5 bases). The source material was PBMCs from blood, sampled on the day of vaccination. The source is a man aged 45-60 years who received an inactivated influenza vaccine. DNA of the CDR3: TGTGCCAGCAGCTTAGTTGGACAAAATCAGCCCCAGCATTTT. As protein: CASSLVGQNQPQHF.